The sequence of this T cell receptor (beta chain) was determined in a study of identical twins. The junction had 10 bases not matched to a gene; V was cut back by 3 bases and J by 3 bases. Germline V gene data show CDR1 as DFQATT and CDR2 as SNEGSKA (reference sequence). The CDR3 length is 16 residues. TCRdb re-called the 5' RACE reads through MiXCR, storing one row per CDR3 protein. The table lists around 370,000 distinct CDR3 sequences, about 9% of them singletons. The chain links TRBV20-1 to TRBJ2-1; TRBD1 agrees at 8 bases. This TCR was recovered from a woman aged 50 to 60 in good health. Sequencing was carried out using naive T cells sorted from blood. CDR3 in DNA: TGCAGTGCTAGCCTTCCGGGGACAGGTATCTACAATGAGCAGTTCTTC. The encoded protein is CSASLPGTGIYNEQFF.